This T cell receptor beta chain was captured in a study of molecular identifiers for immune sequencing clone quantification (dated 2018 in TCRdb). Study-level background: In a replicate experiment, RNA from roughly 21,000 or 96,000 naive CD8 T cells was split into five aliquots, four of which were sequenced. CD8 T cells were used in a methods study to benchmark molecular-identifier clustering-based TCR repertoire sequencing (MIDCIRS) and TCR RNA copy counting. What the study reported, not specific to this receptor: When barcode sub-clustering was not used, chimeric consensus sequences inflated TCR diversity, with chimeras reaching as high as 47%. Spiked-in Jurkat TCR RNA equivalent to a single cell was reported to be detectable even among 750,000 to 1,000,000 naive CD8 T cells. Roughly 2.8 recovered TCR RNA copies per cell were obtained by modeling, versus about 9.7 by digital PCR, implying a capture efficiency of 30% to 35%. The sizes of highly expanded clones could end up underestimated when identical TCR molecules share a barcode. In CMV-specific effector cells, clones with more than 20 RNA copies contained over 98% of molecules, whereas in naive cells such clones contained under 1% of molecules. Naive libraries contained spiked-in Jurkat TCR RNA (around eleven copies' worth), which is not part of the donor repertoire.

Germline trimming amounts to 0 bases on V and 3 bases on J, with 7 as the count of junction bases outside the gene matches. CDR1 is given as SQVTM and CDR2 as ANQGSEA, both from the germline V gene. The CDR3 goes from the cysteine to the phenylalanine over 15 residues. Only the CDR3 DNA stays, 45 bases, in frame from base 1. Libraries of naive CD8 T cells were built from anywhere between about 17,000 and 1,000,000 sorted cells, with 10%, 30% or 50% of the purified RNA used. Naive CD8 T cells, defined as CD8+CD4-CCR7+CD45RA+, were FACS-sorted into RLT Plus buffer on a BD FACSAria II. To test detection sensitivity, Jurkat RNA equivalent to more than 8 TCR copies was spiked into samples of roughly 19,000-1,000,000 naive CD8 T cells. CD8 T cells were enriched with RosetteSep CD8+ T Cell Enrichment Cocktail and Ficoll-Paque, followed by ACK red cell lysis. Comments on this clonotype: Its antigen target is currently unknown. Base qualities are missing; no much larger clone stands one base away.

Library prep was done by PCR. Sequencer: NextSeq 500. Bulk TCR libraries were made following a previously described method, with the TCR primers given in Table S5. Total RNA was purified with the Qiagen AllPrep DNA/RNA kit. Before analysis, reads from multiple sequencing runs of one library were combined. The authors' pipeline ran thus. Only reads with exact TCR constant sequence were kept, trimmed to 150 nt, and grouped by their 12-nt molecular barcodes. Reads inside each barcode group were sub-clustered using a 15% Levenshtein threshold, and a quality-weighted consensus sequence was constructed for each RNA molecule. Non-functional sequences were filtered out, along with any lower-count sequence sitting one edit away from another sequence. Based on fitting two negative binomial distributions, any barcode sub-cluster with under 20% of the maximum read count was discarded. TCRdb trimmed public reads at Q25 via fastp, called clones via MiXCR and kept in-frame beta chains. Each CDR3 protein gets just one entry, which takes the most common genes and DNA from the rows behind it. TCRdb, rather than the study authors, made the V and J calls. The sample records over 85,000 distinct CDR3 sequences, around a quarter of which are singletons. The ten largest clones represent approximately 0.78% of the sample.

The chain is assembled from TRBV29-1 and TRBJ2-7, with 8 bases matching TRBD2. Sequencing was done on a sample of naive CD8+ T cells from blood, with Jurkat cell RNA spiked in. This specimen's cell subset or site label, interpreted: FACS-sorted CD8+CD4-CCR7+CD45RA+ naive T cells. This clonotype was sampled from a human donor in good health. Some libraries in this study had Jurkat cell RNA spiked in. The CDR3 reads CSVEDTSGSDYEQYF. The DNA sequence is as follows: TGCAGCGTTGAAGATACCAGCGGGAGCGACTACGAGCAGTACTTC.